This T cell receptor beta chain was captured by sequencing in a study of T cell responses to AZD1222 COVID-19 vaccine. Points from the study as a whole: Of the AZD1222 recipients, only 5 to 7 were seropositive at baseline. Across the whole spike, CD4 TCRs peaked at regions 160-218 and 743-854.

In regard to this clone: What it recognizes is unknown.

Germline V gene data show CDR1 as SEHNR and CDR2 as FQNEAQ (reference sequence). Trimming shortened V by 1 base and J by 1 base, and 2 bases separated the two germline ends. CDR3 length: 12 amino acids. Here immunoSEQ multiplex PCR was the method, and the copy in TCRdb shows in-frame clones only, minus some. The profile covers 150,000 to 180,000 clones, with roughly nine tenths appearing a single time and approximately 1.8% taken by the ten largest. J is TRBJ2-7 and V is TRBV7-9; D is ambiguous. The receptor was derived from an adult in good health. The source was peripheral blood, collected on day 0 of AZD1222 vaccination. Here the CDR3 reads CASSLESYEQYF. The CDR3 bases are TGTGCCAGCAGCTTAGAATCCTACGAGCAGTACTTC.